This T cell receptor (beta chain) was identified in a study of blood T cell repertoires in COVID-19. Study context: Material from acute and convalescent COVID-19 was sourced from the United States, Italy and Spain.

Original analysis: By means of reference gene primer amplification, nucleated cell counts were estimated. Using immunoSEQ multiplex PCR, the repertoire was profiled, and TCRdb retains in-frame clones only, with some absent. The DNA was the basis for D and trimming; V, J and clone size are from that table. The table lists more than 80,000 clones, around four fifths of them singletons. Germline V gene lookup returns CDR1 WSHSY and CDR2 SAAADI. CDR3 length equals 13 residues. Trimming removed 6 bases from V and 2 bases from J; junction bases left unmatched: 3. This clonotype was sampled from a human donor in a cohort sampled during active COVID-19. The gene calls are TRBV10-2 and TRBJ2-7; 8 bases match TRBD1. Sequencing was performed on peripheral blood. The CDR3 loop reads CASREGQAYEQYF. The CDR3 bases are TGCGCCAGCAGAGAGGGACAGGCCTACGAGCAGTACTTC.